This passage covers 29 T cell receptor beta chains from one sample sequenced in a study of Ad26.COV2.S vaccination and SARS-CoV-2 variants. Assay: immunoSEQ multiplex PCR; the TCRdb copy retains only in-frame clones and omits some. The sample has about 440,000 clones, about 83% seen once. Indicated treatment: roughly 19 received Ad26.COV2.S at low or high dose, single or two shots; a few received placebo; per-sample allocation not given. After the first vaccine or placebo injection, samples were drawn on day 63. Specimen: peripheral blood, collected in a trial of Ad26.COV2.S vaccine versus placebo. The source is a person aged 18 to 65 who received the Ad26.COV2.S COVID-19 vaccine or a placebo.

The V call is TRBV5-1, the J call TRBJ2-3, with 7 bases matching TRBD1. Losses at the gene ends were 3 bases for V and 5 bases for J; bases not matched to a gene: 9. In germline, CDR1 is SGHRS, CDR2 YFSETQ. The CDR3 is 15 residues long. The CDR3, as DNA: TGCGCCAGCAGCTCCGAAACAGGGGTAGGAGATACGCAGTATTTT. Translated, it gives CASSSETGVGDTQYF.

The V gene is TRBV27, the J gene TRBJ2-6; D not certain. CDR3 length: 15 amino acids. Trimming removed 5 bases at V and 0 bases at J, with 8 bases between. Germline assignment: CDR1 MNHEY and CDR2 SMNVEV (reference sequence). The CDR3 coding sequence is TGTGCCAGCAGTCTAGGATCCTCTGGGGCCAACGTCCTGACTTTC. Its protein is CASSLGSSGANVLTF.

The gene calls are TRBV21-1 and TRBJ1-4. TRBV21-1 is labeled a pseudogene. CDR3 length equals 17 residues. The CDR3 here is CATWGGQSLATNEKLFF. In DNA, the CDR3 is TGTGCCACATGGGGGGGGCAGTCTCTTGCAACTAATGAAAAACTGTTTTTT.

The chain uses TRBV2 and TRBJ2-7; TRBD1 aligns across 7 bases. Trimming at V came to 11 bases and at J to 5 bases, leaving 9 bases not matched to a gene. This CDR3 is built from 12 residues. Germline V gives CDR1 SNHLY, CDR2 FYNNEI. The CDR3 here is CAHGQVRDEQYF. The CDR3 bases are TGTGCCCACGGACAGGTTCGGGACGAGCAGTACTTC.

The rearrangement joins TRBV18 to TRBJ2-3; TRBD1 agrees at 7 bases. This CDR3 spans 17 amino acids. The germline V gene encodes CDR1 KGHSH and CDR2 LQKENI. V trimming: 6 bases; J trimming: 0 bases; junction bases outside the gene matches: 12. The CDR3 DNA reads TGTGCCAGCTCGCGAACCCGGGACAGCCCTAGCACAGATACGCAGTATTTT. Translated: CASSRTRDSPSTDTQYF.

The J gene is TRBJ2-4, the V gene TRBV21-1. TRBV21-1 counts as a pseudogene. The CDR3 consists of 20 residues. CDR3 sequence (DNA): TGTGCCAGCAGCAAAGGGGTCGGGCAAAGGGACGTACTAGCCAAAAACATTCAGTACTTC. The encoded protein is CASSKGVGQRDVLAKNIQYF.

The chain carries TRBV9 and TRBJ2-5; tentatively, D is TRBD1 or TRBD2 (5 bases each). Per the germline V gene, CDR1 is SGDLS and CDR2 is YYNGEE. Deletions cut 0 bases from V and 5 bases from J, with 14 bases between. This CDR3 is 15 amino acids long. CDR3 nucleotides: TGTGCCAGCAGCGTAGGAGAGGGGTTTACGGAGACCCAGTACTTC. It yields the protein CASSVGEGFTETQYF.

The chain has TRBV11-3 and TRBJ1-5; 10 nucleotides align to TRBD1. J lost 4 bases, V lost 5 bases, and 5 bases had no gene match. This CDR3 is built from 15 residues. CDR1 and CDR2 (germline): SGHNT, YENEEA. CDR3 nucleotide sequence: TGTGCCAGCAGCCCAAGGGACAGGGGAAATCAGCCCCAGCATTTT. Translating it yields CASSPRDRGNQPQHF. Full variable domain (outside the CDR3, taken from reference TRBV11-3 and TRBJ1-5): EAGVVQSPRYKIIEKKQPVAFWCNPISGHNTLYWYLQNLGQGPELLIRYENEEAVDDSQLPKDRFSAERLKGVDSTLKIQPAELGDSAVYLCASSPRDRGNQPQHFGDGTRLSIL.

The V gene is TRBV29-1, the J gene TRBJ2-7; weak D call: TRBD2 (6 bases). This CDR3 is built from 15 residues. With 0 bases removed from V and 2 bases from J, the gap between germline ends came to 14 bases. The V gene's germline CDR1 is SQVTM and CDR2 ANQGSEA. The CDR3 reads CSVEDLSGSTYEQYF. CDR3 in DNA: TGCAGCGTTGAAGATTTGTCCGGGAGCACCTACGAGCAGTACTTC.

The CDR3 protein is CASSPGWLGNTGELFF. In DNA, the CDR3 is TGCGCCAGCAGCCCTGGTTGGCTAGGGAACACCGGGGAGCTGTTTTTT. The chain uses TRBV4-3 and TRBJ2-2; D gene ambiguous. The CDR3 covers 16 residues. The germline V and J ends were trimmed by 4 bases and 1 base, with 13 bases remaining between them. Looked up from germline, CDR1 is LGHNA and CDR2 is YSLEER.

V is TRBV24-1 and J is TRBJ1-1; a possible D gene is TRBD1 (6 bases). Deletions cut 3 bases from V and 9 bases from J, with 22 bases between. CDR1 and CDR2 (germline): KGHDR, SFDVKD. CDR3 length: 16 amino acids. CDR3 DNA sequence: TGTGCCACCAGTGATGGAGCATTGGTTCAGACAGGAAAAGCTTTCTTT. Protein: CATSDGALVQTGKAFF.

V gene TRBV28 combines with J gene TRBJ1-2; D call uncertain. V gave up 6 bases and J gave up 5 bases, with 13 bases separating them. From germline, CDR1 is MDHEN and CDR2 SYDVKM. The CDR3 extends over 13 amino acids. The CDR3, as DNA: TGTGCCAGCAGAAGGACGGAGGAATATGGCTACACCTTC. It is translated as CASRRTEEYGYTF.

The chain links TRBV29-1 to TRBJ1-6; D gene uncertain. Germline V gives CDR1 SQVTM, CDR2 ANQGSEA. The CDR3 covers 13 residues. V was clipped by 7 bases and J by 9 bases, with 16 bases between them. The CDR3: CSASVSATSPLHF. As DNA, the CDR3 is TGCAGCGCCTCAGTAAGCGCGACTTCACCCCTCCACTTT.

The chain links TRBV12-5 to TRBJ2-1; unclear D gene. V was cut by 6 bases and J by 0 bases, with 9 bases left in between. CDR3 size: 14 residues. CDR1 and CDR2 from the germline V gene are LGHNT and FRNRAP. CDR3: CASGITASYNEQFF. In DNA, the CDR3 is TGTGCTAGTGGGATAACCGCCTCCTACAATGAGCAGTTCTTC.

V gene TRBV9 combines with J gene TRBJ1-2; 8 nucleotides match TRBD1. CDR1 is SGDLS, CDR2 YYNGEE, per germline. After removal of 0 bases from V and 6 bases from J, the junction contained 7 bases not matched to a gene. This CDR3 has 15 residues. The chain's CDR3 is CASSVAGTGPHGYTF. Written as DNA, the CDR3 is TGTGCCAGCAGCGTAGCTGGGACAGGCCCCCATGGCTACACCTTC.

This clone occurred once. This chain links TRBV2 with TRBJ2-2; D is undetermined. Between the trimmed V and J ends, which lost 9 bases and 6 bases, there was a span of 11 bases. In germline, CDR1 is SNHLY, CDR2 FYNNEI. CDR3 length: 12 residues. DNA for the CDR3: TGTGCCAGTGGAAGTTCGCCCGGGGAGCTGTTTTTT. It yields the protein CASGSSPGELFF.

The chain joins TRBV19 to TRBJ2-2; 11 nucleotides match TRBD2. V gave up 3 bases and J gave up 9 bases; unmatched junction bases: 12. The CDR3 consists of 17 residues. Germline values: CDR1 LNHDA, CDR2 SQIVND (reference sequence). CDR3 protein: CASSMRTLAGGPRELFF. CDR3 coding DNA: TGTGCCAGTAGTATGAGGACTTTAGCGGGAGGGCCGAGGGAGCTGTTTTTT. Full variable domain (rest looked up from reference TRBV19 and TRBJ2-2): DGGITQSPKYLFRKEGQNVTLSCEQNLNHDAMYWYRQDPGQGLRLIYYSQIVNDFQKGDIAEGYSVSREKKESFPLTVTSAQKNPTAFYLCASSMRTLAGGPRELFFGEGSRLTVL.

The CDR3 reads CASSFTGGSGSPLHF. Written as DNA, the CDR3 is TGTGCCAGCAGCTTCACAGGGGGCTCGGGGTCACCCCTCCACTTT. The chain couples TRBV5-5 to TRBJ1-6; 9 bases match TRBD1. The junction had 7 bases not matched to a gene; V was cut back by 2 bases and J by 10 bases. Germline values: CDR1 SGHKS, CDR2 YYEKEE (reference sequence). The CDR3 consists of 15 residues.

This clone came up once. V is TRBV4-3 and J is TRBJ2-1, with 12 bases lining up with TRBD1. Germline CDR1 LGHNA, CDR2 YSLEER. V shed 0 bases and J 8 bases; nucleotides not matched to a gene: 5. The CDR3 contains 16 residues. Here the CDR3 reads CASSQELGTGGHEQFF. In nucleotides, the CDR3 is TGCGCCAGCAGCCAAGAATTAGGGACAGGGGGCCATGAGCAGTTCTTC.

The rearrangement uses TRBV27 and TRBJ2-2; 12 nucleotides match TRBD1. Unmatched junction bases numbered 9, after V lost 5 bases and J lost 2 bases. The germline gives CDR1 MNHEY, CDR2 SMNVEV (reference sequence). The CDR3 totals 18 residues. CDR3 residues: CASSSRDRGRINTGELFF. In DNA, the CDR3 is TGTGCCAGCAGTAGCCGGGACAGGGGGCGCATAAACACCGGGGAGCTGTTTTTT.

The chain is built from TRBV9 and TRBJ2-3, with TRBD1 matching 7 bases. The CDR3 spans 16 residues. Unmatched junction bases numbered 17, after V lost 3 bases and J lost 10 bases. Germline V lookup: CDR1 SGDLS, CDR2 YYNGEE. The CDR3 DNA reads TGTGCCAGCAGCGGACTGACAGGGTGGGGACCGGGACCGCAGTATTTT. It is translated as CASSGLTGWGPGPQYF.

The V call is TRBV5-4, the J call TRBJ2-7, with 13 bases fitting TRBD2. This CDR3 has 16 amino acids. After removal of 4 bases from V and 3 bases from J, the junction contained 7 bases not matched to a gene. CDR1 SGHNT and CDR2 YYREEE come from the germline V gene (reference sequence). CDR3 nucleotides: TGTGCCAGCAGCGAATCCGGGACTAGCGGGAACTACGAGCAGTACTTC. As protein: CASSESGTSGNYEQYF.

V gene TRBV7-9 combines with J gene TRBJ2-5; TRBD1 matches 8 bases. Trimming took 2 bases from V and 4 from J; bases not matched to a gene: 9. Germline lookup yields CDR1 SEHNR and CDR2 FQNEAQ (reference sequence). The CDR3 is 16 amino acids. CDR3 region: CASSLPRGQGGETQYF. The CDR3, as DNA: TGTGCCAGCAGCTTACCAAGAGGACAGGGAGGAGAGACCCAGTACTTC.

This clone was seen once. V is TRBV6-5 and J is TRBJ1-1, with D possibly matching TRBD1 (5 bases). The V and J ends lost 5 bases and 1 base respectively, with 11 bases between them. Germline CDR1 is MNHEY and CDR2 is SVGAGI. This CDR3 has 14 residues. The CDR3 nucleotides are TGTGCCAGCAGTAGCGGGGCTTGGAACACTGAAGCTTTCTTT. Its translation: CASSSGAWNTEAFF.

This rearrangement joins TRBV30 to TRBJ2-2; D gene unclear. Between the trimmed V and J ends, which lost 1 base and 3 bases, there was a span of 12 bases. The germline V gene has CDR1 GTSNPN and CDR2 SVGIG (reference sequence). This CDR3 region has 15 residues. The CDR3 sequence: CAWSAVFTYTGELFF. CDR3 DNA sequence: TGTGCCTGGAGTGCCGTATTTACATACACCGGGGAGCTGTTTTTT.

The genes are TRBV10-3 and TRBJ2-3; D perhaps matches TRBD2 (6 bases). Germline values: CDR1 ENHRY, CDR2 SYGVKD. CDR3 length: 12 residues. The CDR3 here is CATRDFTDTQYF. The CDR3 DNA follows: TGTGCGACCCGGGACTTCACAGATACGCAGTATTTT.

The chain is built from TRBV9 and TRBJ2-5; D may match TRBD1 or TRBD2 (6 bases each). CDR3 size: 15 residues. Trimming pared 0 bases from V and 5 bases from J, leaving 14 bases between. The germline CDR1 and CDR2 sequences are SGDLS and YYNGEE. The DNA of the CDR3 is TGTGCCAGCAGCGTAGCTGGGGGGCGCCGGGAGACCCAGTACTTC. Translated: CASSVAGGRRETQYF.

This clone has a handful of counts. V gene TRBV16 combines with J gene TRBJ1-2; a weak D match, TRBD1 (5 bases). The germline V gene has CDR1 KGHSY and CDR2 FQNENV. The CDR3 runs 14 residues. Trimming left V 4 bases short and J 0 bases short, with 9 bases between. The CDR3 DNA follows: TGTGCCAGCAGCCGGGACGGTTCTAACTATGGCTACACCTTC. Encoded protein: CASSRDGSNYGYTF.

The rearrangement uses TRBV6-1 and TRBJ1-2; D unclear. The CDR3 loop spans 13 amino acids. Trimming pared 1 base from V and 4 bases from J, leaving 7 bases between. CDR1 and CDR2 (germline): MNHNS, SASEGT. CDR3 protein: CASSEEPVYGYTF. The CDR3 region has the DNA TGTGCCAGCAGTGAAGAACCGGTCTATGGCTACACCTTC.